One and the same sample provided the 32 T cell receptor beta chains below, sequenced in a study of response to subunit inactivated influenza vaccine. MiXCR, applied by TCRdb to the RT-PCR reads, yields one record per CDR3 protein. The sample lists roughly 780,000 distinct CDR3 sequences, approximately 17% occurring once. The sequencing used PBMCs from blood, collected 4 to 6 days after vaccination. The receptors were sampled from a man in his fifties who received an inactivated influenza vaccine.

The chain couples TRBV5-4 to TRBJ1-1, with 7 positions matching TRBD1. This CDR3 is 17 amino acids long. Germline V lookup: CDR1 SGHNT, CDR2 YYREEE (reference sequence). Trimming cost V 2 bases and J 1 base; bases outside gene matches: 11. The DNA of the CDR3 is TGTGCCAGCAGCTTAAAGACAGGGATTGTAGGGAACACTGAAGCTTTCTTT. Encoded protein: CASSLKTGIVGNTEAFF.

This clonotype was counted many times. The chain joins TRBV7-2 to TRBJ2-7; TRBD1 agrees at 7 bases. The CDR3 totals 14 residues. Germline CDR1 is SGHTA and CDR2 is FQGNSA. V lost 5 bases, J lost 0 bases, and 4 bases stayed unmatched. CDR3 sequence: CASSSRQGSYEQYF. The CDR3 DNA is TGTGCCAGCAGCAGTCGACAGGGCTCCTACGAGCAGTACTTC.

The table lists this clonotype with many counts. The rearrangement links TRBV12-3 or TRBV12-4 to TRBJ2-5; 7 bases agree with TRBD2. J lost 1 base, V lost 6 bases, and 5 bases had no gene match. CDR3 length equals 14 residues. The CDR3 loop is CASSPGLPQETQYF. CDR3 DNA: TGTGCCAGCAGCCCGGGACTACCCCAAGAGACCCAGTACTTC.

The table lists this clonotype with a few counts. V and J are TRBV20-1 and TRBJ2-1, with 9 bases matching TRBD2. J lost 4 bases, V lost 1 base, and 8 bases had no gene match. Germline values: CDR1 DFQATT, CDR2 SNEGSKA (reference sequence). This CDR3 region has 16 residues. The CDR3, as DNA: TGCAGTGCTAGAGCCAGCGGGAGGAGCGGTTACAATGAGCAGTTCTTC. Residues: CSARASGRSGYNEQFF.

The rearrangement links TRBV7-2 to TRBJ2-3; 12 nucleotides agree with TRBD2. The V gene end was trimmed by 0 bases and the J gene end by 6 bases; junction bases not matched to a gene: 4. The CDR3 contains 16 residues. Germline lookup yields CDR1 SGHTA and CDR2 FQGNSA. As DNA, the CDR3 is TGTGCCAGCAGCTTAGCGCTAGCGGGAGGGAGGGATACGCAGTATTTT. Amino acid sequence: CASSLALAGGRDTQYF.

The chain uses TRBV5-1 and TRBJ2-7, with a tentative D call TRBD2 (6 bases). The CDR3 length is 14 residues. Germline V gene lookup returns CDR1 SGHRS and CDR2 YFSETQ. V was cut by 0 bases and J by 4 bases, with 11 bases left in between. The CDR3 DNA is TGCGCCAGCAGCTTGGAGCCAGGGAGGTACGAGCAGTACTTC. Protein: CASSLEPGRYEQYF.

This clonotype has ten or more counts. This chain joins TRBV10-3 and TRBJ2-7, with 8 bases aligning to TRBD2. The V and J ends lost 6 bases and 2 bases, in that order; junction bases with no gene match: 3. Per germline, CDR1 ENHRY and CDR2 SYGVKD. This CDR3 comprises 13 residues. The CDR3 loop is CAIRVAGTYEQYF. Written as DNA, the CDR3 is TGTGCCATCAGAGTAGCGGGGACCTACGAGCAGTACTTC.

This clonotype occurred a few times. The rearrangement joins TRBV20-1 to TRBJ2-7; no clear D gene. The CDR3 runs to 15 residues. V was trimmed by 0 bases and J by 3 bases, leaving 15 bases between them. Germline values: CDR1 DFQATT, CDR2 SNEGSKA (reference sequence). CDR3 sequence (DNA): TGCAGTGCTAGAGATATATCAGGACCCGACTACGAGCAGTACTTC. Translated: CSARDISGPDYEQYF.

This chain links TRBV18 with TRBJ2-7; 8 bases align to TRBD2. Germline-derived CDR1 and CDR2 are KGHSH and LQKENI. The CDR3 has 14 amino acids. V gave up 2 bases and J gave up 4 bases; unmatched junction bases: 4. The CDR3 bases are TGTGCCAGCTCACCAAGCGGGGGTTGGTACGAGCAGTACTTC. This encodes CASSPSGGWYEQYF.

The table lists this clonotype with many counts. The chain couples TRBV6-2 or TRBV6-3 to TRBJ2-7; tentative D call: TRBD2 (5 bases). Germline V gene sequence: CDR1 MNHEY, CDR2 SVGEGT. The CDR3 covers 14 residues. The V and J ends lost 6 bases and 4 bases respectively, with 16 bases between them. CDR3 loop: CASRPWASRYEQYF. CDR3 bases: TGTGCCAGCAGACCGTGGGCTAGCAGATACGAGCAGTACTTC.

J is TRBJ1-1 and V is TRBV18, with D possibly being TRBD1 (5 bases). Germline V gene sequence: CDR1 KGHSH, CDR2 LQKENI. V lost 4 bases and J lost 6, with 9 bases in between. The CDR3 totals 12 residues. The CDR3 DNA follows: TGTGCCAGCTCACTGGGGGTCGCTGAAGCTTTCTTT. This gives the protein CASSLGVAEAFF.

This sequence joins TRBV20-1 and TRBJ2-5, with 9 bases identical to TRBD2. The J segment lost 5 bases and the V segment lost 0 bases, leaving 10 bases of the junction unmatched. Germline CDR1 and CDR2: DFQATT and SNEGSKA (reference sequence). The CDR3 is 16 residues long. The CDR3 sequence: CSARDLAAGGPETQYF. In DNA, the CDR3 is TGCAGTGCTAGAGATCTTGCCGCGGGAGGGCCCGAGACCCAGTACTTC.

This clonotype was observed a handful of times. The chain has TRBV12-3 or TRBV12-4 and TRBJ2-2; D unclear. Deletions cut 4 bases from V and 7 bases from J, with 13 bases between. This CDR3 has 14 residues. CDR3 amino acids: CASSSGVGGGELFF. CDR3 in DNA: TGTGCCAGCAGTTCTGGGGTCGGCGGCGGGGAGCTGTTTTTT.

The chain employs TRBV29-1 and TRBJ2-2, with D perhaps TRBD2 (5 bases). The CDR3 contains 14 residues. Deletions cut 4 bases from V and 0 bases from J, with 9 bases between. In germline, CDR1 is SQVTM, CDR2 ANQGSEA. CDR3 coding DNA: TGCAGCGTTGCGGGAAGAGCGAACACCGGGGAGCTGTTTTTT. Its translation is CSVAGRANTGELFF.

The DNA of the CDR3 is TGTGCCAGCAGCCGTGGACTAGCTTCCACCGGGGAGCTGTTTTTT. The encoded protein is CASSRGLASTGELFF. The gene calls are TRBV28 and TRBJ2-2, with TRBD2 identical over 8 bases. CDR3 length: 15 residues. Germline lookup yields CDR1 MDHEN and CDR2 SYDVKM. V shed 6 bases, J shed 4 bases, and the junction held 7 bases outside the gene matches.

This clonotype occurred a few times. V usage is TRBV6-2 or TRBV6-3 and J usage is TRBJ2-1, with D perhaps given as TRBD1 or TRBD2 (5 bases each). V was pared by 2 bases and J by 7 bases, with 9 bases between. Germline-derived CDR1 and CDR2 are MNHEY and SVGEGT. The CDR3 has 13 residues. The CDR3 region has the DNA TGTGCCAGCAGTTACCCAGAGGGGAATGAGCAGTTCTTC. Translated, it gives CASSYPEGNEQFF.

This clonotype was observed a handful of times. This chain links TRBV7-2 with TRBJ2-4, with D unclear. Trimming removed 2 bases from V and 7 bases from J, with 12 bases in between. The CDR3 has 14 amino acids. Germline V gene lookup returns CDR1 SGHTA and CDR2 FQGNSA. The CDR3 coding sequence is TGTGCCAGCAGCTTAAGTCCCGGGCGGAACATTCAGTACTTC. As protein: CASSLSPGRNIQYF.

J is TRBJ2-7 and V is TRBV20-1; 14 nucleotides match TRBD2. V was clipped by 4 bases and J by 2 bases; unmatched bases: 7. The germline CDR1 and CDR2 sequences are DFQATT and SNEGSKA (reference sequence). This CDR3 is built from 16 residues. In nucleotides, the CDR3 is TGCAGTGCTACCCCCGGGACTAGCGGGGGAGCCTACGAGCAGTACTTC. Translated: CSATPGTSGGAYEQYF.

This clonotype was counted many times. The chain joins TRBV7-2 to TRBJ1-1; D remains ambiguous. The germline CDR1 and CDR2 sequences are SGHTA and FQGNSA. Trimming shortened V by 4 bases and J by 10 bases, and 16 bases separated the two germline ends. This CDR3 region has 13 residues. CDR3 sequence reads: CASSSQISSRAFF. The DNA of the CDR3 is TGTGCCAGCAGCTCTCAGATCTCAAGTCGAGCTTTCTTT. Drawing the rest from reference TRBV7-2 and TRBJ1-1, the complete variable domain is GAGVSQSPSNKVTEKGKDVELRCDPISGHTALYWYRQSLGQGLEFLIYFQGNSAPDKSGLPSDRFSAERTGGSVSTLTIQRTQQEDSAVYLCASSSQISSRAFFGQGTRLTVV.

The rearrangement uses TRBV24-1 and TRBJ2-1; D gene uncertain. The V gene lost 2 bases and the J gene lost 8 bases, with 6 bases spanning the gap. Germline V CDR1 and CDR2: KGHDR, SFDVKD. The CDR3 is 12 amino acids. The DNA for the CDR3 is TGTGCCACCAGTGATTCCCTTGATGAGCAGTTCTTC. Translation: CATSDSLDEQFF.

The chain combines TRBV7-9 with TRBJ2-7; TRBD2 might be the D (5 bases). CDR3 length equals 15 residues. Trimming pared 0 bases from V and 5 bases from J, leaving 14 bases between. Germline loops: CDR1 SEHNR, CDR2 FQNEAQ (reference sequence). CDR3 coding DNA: TGTGCCAGCAGCTTAGCGTTAGCAGACTACCACGAGCAGTACTTC. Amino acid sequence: CASSLALADYHEQYF.

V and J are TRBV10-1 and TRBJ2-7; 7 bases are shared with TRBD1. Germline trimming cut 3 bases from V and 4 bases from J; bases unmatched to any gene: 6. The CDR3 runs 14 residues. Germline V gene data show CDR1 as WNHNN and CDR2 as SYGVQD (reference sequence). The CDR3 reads CASSDSGTVYEQYF. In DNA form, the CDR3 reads TGCGCCAGCAGTGACTCCGGGACAGTTTACGAGCAGTACTTC.

The CDR3 DNA follows: TGTGCCAGCGCCCGTGCACAAGCCTACGAGCAGTACTTC. Encoded protein: CASARAQAYEQYF. This chain connects TRBV6-2 or TRBV6-3 to TRBJ2-7; no clear D. In germline, CDR1 is MNHEY, CDR2 SVGEGT. The ends were cut back, 8 bases at V and 2 bases at J, with 13 bases in the middle. The CDR3 consists of 13 residues.

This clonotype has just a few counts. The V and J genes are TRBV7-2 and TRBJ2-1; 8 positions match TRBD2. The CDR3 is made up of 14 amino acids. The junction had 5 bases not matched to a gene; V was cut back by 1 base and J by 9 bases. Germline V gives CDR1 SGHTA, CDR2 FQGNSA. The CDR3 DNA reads TGTGCCAGCAGCTTAGTCAGGACTAGCAGTGAGCAGTTCTTC. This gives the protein CASSLVRTSSEQFF.

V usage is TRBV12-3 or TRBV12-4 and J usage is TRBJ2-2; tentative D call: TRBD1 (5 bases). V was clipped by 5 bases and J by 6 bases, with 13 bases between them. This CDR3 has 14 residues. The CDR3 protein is CASSPLRAPGELFF. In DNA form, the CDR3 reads TGTGCCAGCAGTCCGCTCAGGGCGCCCGGGGAGCTGTTTTTT.

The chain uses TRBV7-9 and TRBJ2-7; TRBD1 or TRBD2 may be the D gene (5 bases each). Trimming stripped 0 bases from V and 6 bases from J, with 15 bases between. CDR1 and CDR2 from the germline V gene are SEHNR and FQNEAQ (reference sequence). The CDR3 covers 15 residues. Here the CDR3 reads CASSLAGVDGLEQYF. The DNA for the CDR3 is TGTGCCAGCAGCTTAGCGGGGGTTGATGGGCTCGAGCAGTACTTC.

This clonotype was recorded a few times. The chain's CDR3 is CASSIGDGPYEQYF. CDR3 nucleotide sequence: TGTGCCAGTAGTATAGGGGACGGCCCCTACGAGCAGTACTTC. The chain uses TRBV19 and TRBJ2-7; tentatively, D is TRBD1 or TRBD2 (5 bases each). The CDR3 is 14 residues long. Trimming stripped 1 base from V and 2 bases from J, with 9 bases between. CDR1 LNHDA and CDR2 SQIVND come from the germline V gene (reference sequence).

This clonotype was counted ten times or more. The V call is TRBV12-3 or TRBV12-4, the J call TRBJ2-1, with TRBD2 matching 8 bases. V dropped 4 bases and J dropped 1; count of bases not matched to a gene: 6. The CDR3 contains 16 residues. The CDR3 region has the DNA TGTGCCAGCAGTTCCTTTAGCGGGAAATCCTACAATGAGCAGTTCTTC. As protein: CASSSFSGKSYNEQFF.

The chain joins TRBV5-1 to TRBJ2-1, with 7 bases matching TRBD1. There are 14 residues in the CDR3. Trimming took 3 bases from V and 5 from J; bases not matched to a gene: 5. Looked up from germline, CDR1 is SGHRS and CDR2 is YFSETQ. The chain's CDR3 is CASSSTGIHNEQFF. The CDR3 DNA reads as TGCGCCAGCAGCTCGACAGGGATTCACAATGAGCAGTTCTTC.

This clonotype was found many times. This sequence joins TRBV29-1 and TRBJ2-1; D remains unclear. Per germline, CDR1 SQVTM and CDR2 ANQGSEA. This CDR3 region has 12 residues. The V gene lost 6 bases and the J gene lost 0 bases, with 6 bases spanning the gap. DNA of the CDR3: TGCAGCGTCTACAGCTCCTACAATGAGCAGTTCTTC. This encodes CSVYSSYNEQFF.

This chain's CDR3 is CASNPPEGTEAFF. Written as DNA, the CDR3 is TGTGCCAGCAACCCACCAGAAGGCACTGAAGCTTTCTTT. V usage is TRBV6-1 and J usage is TRBJ1-1; D is undetermined. The germline V gene encodes CDR1 MNHNS and CDR2 SASEGT. The CDR3 is made up of 13 amino acids. Trimming left V 7 bases short and J 4 bases short, with 13 bases between.

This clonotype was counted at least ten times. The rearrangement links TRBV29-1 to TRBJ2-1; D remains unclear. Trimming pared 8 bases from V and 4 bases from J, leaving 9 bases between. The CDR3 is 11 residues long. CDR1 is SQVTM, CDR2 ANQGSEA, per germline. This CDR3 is CSQTIYNEQFF. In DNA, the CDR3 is TGCAGCCAGACCATTTACAATGAGCAGTTCTTC.